A single T cell receptor beta chain is shown here with its context. Authors' analysis steps: It was from reference gene primer amplification that nucleated cell counts were estimated. The assay was immunoSEQ multiplex PCR, and TCRdb's table has in-frame clones only and misses some. Clonal size and the V and J genes are those of that table, whereas D and trimming came from the DNA. The table shows about 72,000 clones, with 65% to 90% occurring only once. The data were taken from a study of blood T cell repertoires in COVID-19. On the study more broadly: Material from acute and convalescent COVID-19 was sourced from the United States, Italy and Spain. Sources were T cells, B-cell-depleted T cells, or PBMCs; the material itself was cDNA or gDNA.

Per germline, CDR1 SEHNR and CDR2 FQNEAQ (reference sequence). Trimming cost V 3 bases and J 6 bases; bases outside gene matches: 3. The CDR3 extends over 13 amino acids. The chain combines TRBV7-9 with TRBJ1-2, with 8 bases fitting TRBD1. The material sequenced was peripheral blood. The receptor comes from a man between 65 and 80 years old with active or convalescent COVID-19. The CDR3 DNA sequence: TGTGCCAGCAGCTTTGCAGGGGGCCATGGCTACACCTTC. Its translation: CASSFAGGHGYTF. Full variable domain (outside the CDR3, taken from reference TRBV7-9 and TRBJ1-2): DTGVSQNPRHKITKRGQNVTFRCDPISEHNRLYWYRQTLGQGPEFLTYFQNEAQLEKSRLLSDRFSAERPKGSFSTLEIQRTEQGDSAMYLCASSFAGGHGYTFGSGTRLTVV.